This T cell receptor (beta chain) was recorded in a study of PD-L1 blockade in urothelial cancer. Study background: Researchers found blood samples held a median of roughly 140,000 T cells. Broader study findings: Durable-benefit cases showed more tumor-associated blood clone expansion at 3 weeks.

Germline-derived CDR1 and CDR2 are SGHNT and YYREEE (reference sequence). The CDR3 is made up of 15 amino acids. With 2 bases clipped from V and 7 bases from J, the junction kept 8 bases outside the gene matches. Libraries were prepared by immunoSEQ multiplex PCR; TCRdb keeps only in-frame clonotypes and omits some of them. This table holds roughly 45,000 clones, roughly four fifths found once. Time point meaning: peripheral blood 6 weeks after treatment start. The study collected 1 to 8 samples per patient, pretreatment and on-treatment. This clone was observed a single time. Its antigen is still unknown.

The chain employs TRBV5-4 and TRBJ2-1; 8 positions agree with TRBD2. The source material was PBMCs, sampled around atezolizumab (anti-PD-L1) treatment. The receptor was isolated from a man in his fifties or sixties with urothelial cancer. The CDR3 protein is CASSFWTSSVNEQFF. CDR3 bases: TGTGCCAGCAGCTTCTGGACTAGCTCAGTTAATGAGCAGTTCTTC.